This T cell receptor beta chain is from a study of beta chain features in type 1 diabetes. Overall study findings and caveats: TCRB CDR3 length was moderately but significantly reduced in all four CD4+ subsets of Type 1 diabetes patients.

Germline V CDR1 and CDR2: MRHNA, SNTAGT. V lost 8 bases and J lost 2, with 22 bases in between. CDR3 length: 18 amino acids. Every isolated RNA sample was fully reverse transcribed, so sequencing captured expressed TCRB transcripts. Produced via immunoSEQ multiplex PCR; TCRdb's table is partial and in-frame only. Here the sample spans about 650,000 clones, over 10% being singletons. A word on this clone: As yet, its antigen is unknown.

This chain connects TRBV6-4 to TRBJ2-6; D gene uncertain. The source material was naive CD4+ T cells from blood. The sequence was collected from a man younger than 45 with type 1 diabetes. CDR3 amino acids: CASPWSTAALAGANVLTF. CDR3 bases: TGTGCCAGCCCTTGGAGTACAGCAGCGCTGGCTGGGGCCAACGTCCTGACTTTC.